Listed here is a single TCR beta chain. Here immunoSEQ multiplex PCR was the method, and the copy in TCRdb shows in-frame clones only, minus some. The table records tens of thousands of clones, more than 80% of them present only once. This specimen comes from a study of blood T cell repertoires in COVID-19. Germline loops: CDR1 SGHAT, CDR2 FQNNGV. The trim removed 3 bases at V and 0 bases at J, leaving 1 base unmatched. The CDR3 runs 16 residues. The gene calls are TRBV11-2 and TRBJ2-3, with 12 bases lining up with TRBD2. Input material: peripheral blood. The TCR sequence derives from a man over 45 with COVID-19, enrolled during active disease. The CDR3 protein is CASSFGTSGSTDTQYF. CDR3 coding DNA: TGTGCCAGCAGCTTTGGGACTAGCGGGAGCACAGATACGCAGTATTTT.